The rows below give T cell receptor beta chains drawn from one sample of a study of cytomegalovirus exposure and HLA in healthy donors. Method: immunoSEQ multiplex PCR; TCRdb's copy keeps in-frame clones and lacks some. In the table there are some 150,000 clones, around two thirds of which are singletons. Sequencing input: PBMCs. Receptors were obtained from a woman aged 60-75 years in good health and CMV-seropositive. The CDR3 runs from the conserved cysteine through the conserved F or W. A D gene is named only where the DNA matches it firmly. Size tells how often a clone was seen (once, few, many) or the class of an expanded clone, and some rows leave it out.

CDR3: CASSSSRLPTDTQYF
DNA: TGTGCCAGCAGCTCTTCCAGACTACCCACAGATACGCAGTATTTT
J: TRBJ2-3
V: TRBV7-9
D: -
size: -

CDR3: CASSVGAGTSYNEQFF
DNA: TGTGCCAGCAGCGTAGGGGCGGGCACCTCCTACAATGAGCAGTTCTTC
J: TRBJ2-1
V: TRBV9
D: -
size: -

CDR3: CASARAQDQPQHF
DNA: TGTGCCAGCGCGAGAGCCCAGGATCAGCCCCAGCATTTT
J: TRBJ1-5
V: TRBV6-5
D: -
size: -

CDR3: CASSSFTGLGYTF
DNA: TGTGCCAGCAGCTCGTTTACAGGGCTTGGCTACACCTTC
J: TRBJ1-2
V: TRBV5-4
D: -
size: -

CDR3: CASSETRSTDTQYF
DNA: TGTGCCAGCAGTGAAACTAGAAGCACAGATACGCAGTATTTT
J: TRBJ2-3
V: TRBV2
D: -
size: -

CDR3: CASRVPGQESTDTQYF
DNA: TGTGCCAGCAGGGTACCGGGACAGGAGAGCACAGATACGCAGTATTTT
J: TRBJ2-3
V: TRBV2
D: TRBD1
size: -

CDR3: CASSPTGGTAGYTF
DNA: TGCGCCAGCAGCCCTACGGGGGGGACCGCTGGCTACACCTTC
J: TRBJ1-2
V: TRBV5-1
D: -
size: -

CDR3: CASSNGVSRETQYF
DNA: TGTGCCAGCAGCAACGGAGTATCGAGGGAGACCCAGTACTTC
J: TRBJ2-5
V: TRBV6-5
D: -
size: once

CDR3: CASGLAGTYEQYF
DNA: TGTGCCAGCGGTCTAGCGGGCACCTACGAGCAGTACTTC
J: TRBJ2-7
V: TRBV5-4
D: TRBD2
size: -

CDR3: CASSPPTSGSNEQFF
DNA: TGTGCCAGCAGCCCCCCTACTAGCGGGAGCAATGAGCAGTTCTTC
J: TRBJ2-1
V: TRBV6-5
D: TRBD2
size: -

CDR3: CASSLGVQGAAEAFF
DNA: TGCGCCAGCAGCTTGGGGGTTCAGGGGGCCGCTGAAGCTTTCTTT
J: TRBJ1-1
V: TRBV5-1
D: TRBD1
size: -

CDR3: CASSQEGTSPRYEQYF
DNA: TGTGCCAGCAGCCAAGAAGGGACTAGCCCTCGGTACGAGCAGTACTTC
J: TRBJ2-7
V: TRBV4-2
D: TRBD2
size: -

CDR3: CASGQGQPKNYGYTF
DNA: TGTGCCAGCGGACAGGGACAACCTAAGAACTATGGCTACACCTTC
J: TRBJ1-2
V: TRBV28
D: TRBD1
size: -

CDR3: CASSDRFRDTLFF
DNA: TGTGCCAGCAGCGACCGTTTCCGGGACACCCTTTTCTTT
J: TRBJ1-1
V: TRBV5-6
D: -
size: -

CDR3: CASRAFGVHAFF
DNA: TGTGCCAGCAGGGCTTTCGGGGTGCATGCTTTCTTT
J: TRBJ1-1
V: TRBV2
D: -
size: few

CDR3: CASSLEGSNQPQHF
DNA: TGTGCCAGCAGTTTAGAGGGAAGCAATCAGCCCCAGCATTTT
J: TRBJ1-5
V: TRBV28
D: -
size: few

CDR3: CASSLGYSNQPQHF
DNA: TGTGCCAGCAGCTTAGGTTATAGCAATCAGCCCCAGCATTTT
J: TRBJ1-5
V: TRBV11-2
D: -
size: few

CDR3: CASSWGVGAGTEAFF
DNA: TGTGCCAGCAGCTGGGGGGTCGGGGCCGGGACTGAAGCTTTCTTT
J: TRBJ1-1
V: TRBV5-5
D: -
size: -

CDR3: CSVDIDRGYYEQYF
DNA: TGCAGCGTTGATATCGACAGGGGATACTACGAGCAGTACTTC
J: TRBJ2-7
V: TRBV29-1
D: TRBD1
size: -

CDR3: CAIEGTGEGGYTF
DNA: TGTGCTATCGAAGGGACAGGGGAAGGTGGCTACACCTTC
J: TRBJ1-2
V: TRBV28
D: TRBD1
size: -

CDR3: CASSTTGQTYEQYF
DNA: TGTGCCAGCAGTACCACGGGACAGACTTACGAGCAGTACTTC
J: TRBJ2-7
V: TRBV27
D: TRBD1
size: -

CDR3: CASSSSLFSGSPWETQYF
DNA: TGTGCCAGCAGTTCCTCTCTCTTTAGCGGGAGTCCTTGGGAGACCCAGTACTTC
J: TRBJ2-5
V: TRBV27
D: TRBD2
size: -

CDR3: CASGPSSPGGNQPQHF
DNA: TGTGCCAGTGGCCCGTCTTCTCCGGGGGGCAATCAGCCCCAGCATTTT
J: TRBJ1-5
V: TRBV2
D: -
size: once

CDR3: CASSYRTSGRPGADTQYF
DNA: TGTGCCAGCAGTTACCGGACTAGCGGGAGACCGGGGGCAGATACGCAGTATTTT
J: TRBJ2-3
V: TRBV27
D: TRBD2
size: few

CDR3: CASSMDRGQGGYTF
DNA: TGCGCCAGCAGCATGGACAGGGGGCAAGGTGGCTACACCTTC
J: TRBJ1-2
V: TRBV5-1
D: TRBD1
size: -

CDR3: CASSLVDFYEQYF
DNA: TGTGCCAGCAGCTTAGTGGACTTCTACGAGCAGTACTTC
J: TRBJ2-7
V: TRBV11-2
D: -
size: -

CDR3: CASSISAGDNYGYTF
DNA: TGTGCCAGTAGTATTTCGGCAGGGGATAACTATGGCTACACCTTC
J: TRBJ1-2
V: TRBV19
D: -
size: -

CDR3: CASSSSGTGVTGELFF
DNA: TGTGCCAGCTCATCTTCCGGGACAGGGGTAACCGGGGAGCTGTTTTTT
J: TRBJ2-2
V: TRBV18
D: TRBD1
size: -

CDR3: CASTFTGGGNYGYTF
DNA: TGTGCCAGCACCTTCACAGGGGGTGGTAACTATGGCTACACCTTC
J: TRBJ1-2
V: TRBV7-9
D: TRBD1
size: -

CDR3: CASSPSRETQYF
DNA: TGTGCCAGCAGCCCTAGCAGAGAGACCCAGTACTTC
J: TRBJ2-5
V: TRBV7-2
D: -
size: -

CDR3: CASMGEANTGELFF
DNA: TGTGCCAGCATGGGGGAGGCGAACACCGGGGAGCTGTTTTTT
J: TRBJ2-2
V: TRBV2
D: -
size: -

CDR3: CASSLQGETQYF
DNA: TGTGCCAGCAGCCTACAGGGGGAGACCCAGTACTTC
J: TRBJ2-5
V: TRBV5-8
D: TRBD1
size: -

CDR3: CASRNPGQLYEQYF
DNA: TGTGCCAGCAGGAACCCGGGACAACTCTACGAGCAGTACTTC
J: TRBJ2-7
V: TRBV6-1
D: -
size: -

CDR3: CASSLDRGRFEAFF
DNA: TGCGCCAGCAGCTTGGACAGGGGGCGATTTGAAGCTTTCTTT
J: TRBJ1-1
V: TRBV5-1
D: TRBD1
size: -

CDR3: CASSPSGSGNTIYF
DNA: TGCGCCAGCAGCCCCAGTGGCTCTGGAAACACCATATATTTT
J: TRBJ1-3
V: TRBV5-1
D: -
size: -

CDR3: CASSSRQGGYTF
DNA: TGTGCCAGCAGCTCCCGACAGGGAGGCTACACCTTC
J: TRBJ1-2
V: TRBV28
D: TRBD1
size: -

CDR3: CATFRGTGNVGEQYF
DNA: TGTGCCACTTTCCGGGGGACAGGGAACGTCGGCGAGCAGTACTTC
J: TRBJ2-7
V: TRBV6-6
D: TRBD1
size: -

CDR3: CASSRLAGYTDTQYF
DNA: TGTGCCAGCAGCCGTCTAGCGGGATACACAGATACGCAGTATTTT
J: TRBJ2-3
V: TRBV7-9
D: TRBD2
size: -

CDR3: CASSLGTSSSGANVLTF
DNA: TGTGCCAGCAGCTTGGGGACTAGTAGTTCTGGGGCCAACGTCCTGACTTTC
J: TRBJ2-6
V: TRBV5-4
D: TRBD2
size: -

CDR3: CASAELFLYTF
DNA: TGTGCCAGTGCGGAACTTTTCCTTTACACCTTC
J: TRBJ1-2
V: TRBV28
D: -
size: -

CDR3: CASSTTSPGELFF
DNA: TGTGCCAGTAGTACGACTAGTCCCGGGGAGCTGTTTTTT
J: TRBJ2-2
V: TRBV19
D: -
size: -

CDR3: CASSSAGTGDLGQYF
DNA: TGTGCCAGCAGCTCCGCCGGGACAGGGGACCTGGGGCAGTACTTC
J: TRBJ2-7
V: TRBV5-4
D: TRBD1
size: once

CDR3: CASSEFTGGETQYF
DNA: TGTGCCAGCAGTGAGTTCACAGGGGGGGAGACCCAGTACTTC
J: TRBJ2-5
V: TRBV2
D: TRBD1
size: -

CDR3: CSVGSGPGGEGAQHF
DNA: TGCAGCGTTGGAAGTGGTCCAGGGGGTGAAGGGGCCCAGCATTTT
J: TRBJ1-5
V: TRBV29-1
D: TRBD1
size: -

CDR3: CASSPGVNYGYTF
DNA: TGTGCCAGCAGTCCAGGGGTTAACTATGGCTACACCTTC
J: TRBJ1-2
V: TRBV6-5
D: -
size: few

CDR3: CASRPGGFNNQPQHF
DNA: TGTGCCAGCAGACCCGGCGGGTTTAACAATCAGCCCCAGCATTTT
J: TRBJ1-5
V: TRBV28
D: -
size: -

CDR3: CAWRAGTGVSPLHF
DNA: TGTGCCTGGAGAGCCGGGACAGGGGTTTCACCCCTCCACTTT
J: TRBJ1-6
V: TRBV30
D: TRBD1
size: -

CDR3: CASSPGTSGGEQYF
DNA: TGTGCCAGCTCTCCCGGGACTAGTGGTGGCGAGCAGTACTTC
J: TRBJ2-7
V: TRBV18
D: TRBD2
size: -